This T cell receptor (beta chain) appears in the sequencing data of a study of T cell changes during pregnancy in multiple sclerosis. This CDR3 contains 15 residues. Trimming removed 5 bases from V and 3 bases from J, with 17 bases in between. Germline V lookup: CDR1 MNHNY, CDR2 SVGAGI (reference sequence). Some clones are missing from TCRdb's copy, which holds only in-frame ones; the method was immunoSEQ multiplex PCR. The top ten hold 1.1% to 1.5% of the sample, which has about 68,000 clones, 92% seen once. The sequence came from a female donor in good health, enrolled as a control in a pregnancy study. V is TRBV6-6 and J is TRBJ2-7, with D tentatively TRBD1 (5 bases). The input for sequencing was peripheral blood, taken in the second trimester of pregnancy. This CDR3 is CASSTQVGGRYEQYF. The CDR3 bases are TGTGCCAGCAGTACACAGGTAGGTGGACGCTACGAGCAGTACTTC.